This T cell receptor beta chain was documented in a study of cytomegalovirus exposure and HLA in healthy donors. Study-level background: From HLA-typed donors, an early data release held roughly 80 million unique TCRs.

With 60 Vbeta and 13 Jbeta primers, the PCR was carried out. Clones were read by immunoSEQ multiplex PCR, and TCRdb kept only the in-frame ones, dropping some. The sample includes tens of thousands of clones, around 85% of them seen just once. CDR1 is SGHTA and CDR2 is FQGNSA in the germline V gene. Trimming cost V 0 bases and J 0 bases; bases outside gene matches: 1. The CDR3 runs 16 residues. Sequenced: PBMCs. The TCR sequence derives from a young man in good health and CMV-seronegative. The chain joins TRBV7-2 to TRBJ1-3; 8 nucleotides line up with TRBD1. The CDR3 DNA is TGTGCCAGCAGCTTAGCGACAGGGGACTCTGGAAACACCATATATTTT. Translation: CASSLATGDSGNTIYF.